The 5 T cell receptor beta chains in this list originate from one sample, sequenced in a study of Graves' ophthalmopathy and Graves' hyperthyroidism. Transcripts of RNA were the source for amplifying TCR beta CDR3 regions. HTBI-primed first-round RT-PCR preceded second-round multiplex PCR. TCRdb re-derived calls from the multiplex PCR reads in MiXCR, one entry per CDR3 protein. The sample includes roughly 1.1 million distinct CDR3 sequences, 35% to 45% of them seen just once. Source material: peripheral blood or thyroid tissue (not recorded which). These receptors were collected from an adult man with Graves' hyperthyroidism.

This clonotype was observed a few times. The J gene is TRBJ1-2, the V gene TRBV10-3; D is uncertain. The CDR3 length is 13 residues. Trimming removed 3 bases at V and 3 bases at J, with 8 bases between. Germline assignment: CDR1 ENHRY and CDR2 SYGVKD. CDR3 residues: CAISEQGDYGYTF. Here the CDR3 DNA reads TGTGCCATCAGTGAACAAGGCGACTATGGCTACACCTTC.

Remarks on this clonotype: This may be a read error: a much more frequent sequence differs by one nucleotide. V usage is TRBV5-1 and J usage is TRBJ1-4, with 7 bases identical to TRBD1. CDR1 is SGHRS and CDR2 is YFSETQ in the germline V gene. V lost 4 bases, J lost 10 bases, and 13 bases stayed unmatched. The CDR3 totals 15 residues. CDR3 nucleotide sequence: TGCGCCAGCAGCCCCGGACAGGTTTCGAGTGGAAAACTGTTTTTT. Translated: CASSPGQVSSGKLFF. The whole variable domain, filled in from reference TRBV5-1 and TRBJ1-4, reads KAGVTQTPRYLIKTRGQQVTLSCSPISGHRSVSWYQQTPGQGLQFLFEYFSETQRNKGNFPGRFSGRQFSNSRSEMNVSTLELGDSALYLCASSPGQVSSGKLFFGSGTQLSVL.

V gene TRBV29-1 combines with J gene TRBJ2-1; the match to TRBD2 covers 12 bases. The V gene's germline CDR1 is SQVTM and CDR2 ANQGSEA. This CDR3 region has 14 residues. V lost 7 bases to trimming and J lost 5 bases; unmatched junction nucleotides: 6. The CDR3 nucleotides read TGCAGCGGAAGACTAGCGGGAGTTAACAATGAGCAGTTCTTC. Its translation is CSGRLAGVNNEQFF.

This clonotype appeared many times. The chain couples TRBV10-2 to TRBJ2-5; 10 bases align to TRBD2. The CDR3 is 14 amino acids. The germline gives CDR1 WSHSY, CDR2 SAAADI. Losses at the gene ends were 7 bases for V and 5 bases for J; bases not matched to a gene: 7. The CDR3 DNA is TGCGCCAGCACTAGCGGGGGCGGTTGGGAGACCCAGTACTTC. Residues: CASTSGGGWETQYF.

This clonotype has ten or more counts. The genes are TRBV7-8 and TRBJ1-5; D call uncertain. From germline, CDR1 is SGHVS and CDR2 FQNEAQ. Between the trimmed V and J ends, which lost 1 base and 2 bases, there was a span of 9 bases. The CDR3 length is 15 residues. DNA of the CDR3: TGTGCCAGCAGCTTAGAGAAAACGGGCAATCAGCCCCAGCATTTT. It codes for CASSLEKTGNQPQHF.